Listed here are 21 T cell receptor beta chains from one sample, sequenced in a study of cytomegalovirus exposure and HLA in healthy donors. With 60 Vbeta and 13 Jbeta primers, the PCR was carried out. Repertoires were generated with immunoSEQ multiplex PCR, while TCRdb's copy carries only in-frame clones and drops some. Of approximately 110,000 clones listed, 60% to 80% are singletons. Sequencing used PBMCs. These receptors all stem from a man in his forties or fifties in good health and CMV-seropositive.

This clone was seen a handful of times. The CDR3 is CASIYLGGAVTEAFF. For the CDR3, the DNA is TGTGCCAGCATCTATCTGGGGGGAGCGGTCACTGAAGCTTTCTTT. V is TRBV6-6 and J is TRBJ1-1; tentative D call: TRBD1 (5 bases). The germline V and J ends were trimmed by 7 bases and 4 bases, with 19 bases remaining between them. In germline, CDR1 is MNHNY, CDR2 SVGAGI (reference sequence). The CDR3 length is 15 residues.

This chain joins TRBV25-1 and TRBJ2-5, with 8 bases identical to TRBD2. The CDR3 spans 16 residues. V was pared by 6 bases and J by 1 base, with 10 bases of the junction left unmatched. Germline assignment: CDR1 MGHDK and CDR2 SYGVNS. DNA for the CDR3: TGTGCCAGCAGCCCCGGAACTAGCGGAGTCCAAGAGACCCAGTACTTC. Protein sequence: CASSPGTSGVQETQYF.

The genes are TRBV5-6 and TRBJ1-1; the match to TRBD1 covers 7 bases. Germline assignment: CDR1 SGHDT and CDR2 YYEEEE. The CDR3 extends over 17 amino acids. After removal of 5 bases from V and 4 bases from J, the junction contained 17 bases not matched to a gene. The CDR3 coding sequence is TGTGCCAGCAGTTTTTTGTTAGGGGGCGCCGGGAGCACTGAAGCTTTCTTT. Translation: CASSFLLGGAGSTEAFF.

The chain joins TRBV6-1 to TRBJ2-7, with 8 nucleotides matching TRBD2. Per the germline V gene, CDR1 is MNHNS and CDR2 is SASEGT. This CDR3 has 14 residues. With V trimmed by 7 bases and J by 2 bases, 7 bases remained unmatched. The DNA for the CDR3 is TGTGCCAGCATTGTCCCGGGACTAGCCTACGAGCAGTACTTC. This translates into CASIVPGLAYEQYF.

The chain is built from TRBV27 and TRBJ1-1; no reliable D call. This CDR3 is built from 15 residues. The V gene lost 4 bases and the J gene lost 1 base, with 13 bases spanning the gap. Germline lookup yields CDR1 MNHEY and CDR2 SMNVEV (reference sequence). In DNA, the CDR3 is TGTGCCAGCAGTTCCCACTCACCGGGGAACACTGAAGCTTTCTTT. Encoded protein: CASSSHSPGNTEAFF.

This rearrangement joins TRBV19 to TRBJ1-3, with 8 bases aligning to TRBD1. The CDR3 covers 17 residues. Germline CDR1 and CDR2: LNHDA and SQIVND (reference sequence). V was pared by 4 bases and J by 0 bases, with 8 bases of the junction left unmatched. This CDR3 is CASSNRQGSHSGNTIYF. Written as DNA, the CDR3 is TGTGCCAGTAGTAACCGACAGGGGTCACACTCTGGAAACACCATATATTTT.

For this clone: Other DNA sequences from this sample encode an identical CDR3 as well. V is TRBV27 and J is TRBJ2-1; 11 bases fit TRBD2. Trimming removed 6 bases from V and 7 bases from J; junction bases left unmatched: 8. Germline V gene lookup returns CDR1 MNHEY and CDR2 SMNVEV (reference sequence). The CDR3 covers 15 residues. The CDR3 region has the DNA TGTGCCAGCAGCCGTCTAGCGGGAGGAATAAATGAGCAGTTCTTC. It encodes CASSRLAGGINEQFF.

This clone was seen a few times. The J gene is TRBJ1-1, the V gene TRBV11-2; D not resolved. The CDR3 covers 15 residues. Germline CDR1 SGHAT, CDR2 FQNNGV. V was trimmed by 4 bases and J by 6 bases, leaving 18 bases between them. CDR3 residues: CASSSHTRRVAEAFF. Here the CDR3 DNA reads TGTGCCAGCAGCTCCCACACCCGCCGGGTGGCTGAAGCTTTCTTT.

The DNA of the CDR3 is TGTGCCAGTAGGGAGGGACTAAATCAGCCCCAGCATTTT. Encoded protein: CASREGLNQPQHF. The chain recombines TRBV19 with TRBJ1-5; TRBD1 might be the D (5 bases). Germline V lookup: CDR1 LNHDA, CDR2 SQIVND (reference sequence). The ends were cut back, 6 bases at V and 4 bases at J, with 10 bases in the middle. There are 13 residues in the CDR3.

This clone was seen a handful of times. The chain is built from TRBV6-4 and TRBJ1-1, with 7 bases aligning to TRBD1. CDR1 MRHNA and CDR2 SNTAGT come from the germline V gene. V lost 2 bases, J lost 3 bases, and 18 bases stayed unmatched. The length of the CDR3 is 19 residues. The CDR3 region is CASSDLRQGRLNTHTEAFF. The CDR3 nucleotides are TGTGCCAGCAGTGACCTTAGACAGGGACGGCTGAACACCCACACTGAAGCTTTCTTT.

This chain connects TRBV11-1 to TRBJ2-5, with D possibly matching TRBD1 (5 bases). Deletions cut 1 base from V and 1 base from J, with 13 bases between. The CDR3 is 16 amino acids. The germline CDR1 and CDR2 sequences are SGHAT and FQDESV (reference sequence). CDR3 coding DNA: TGTGCCAGCAGCTTAGGGGGCTCAGGTCGCCAAGAGACCCAGTACTTC. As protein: CASSLGGSGRQETQYF.

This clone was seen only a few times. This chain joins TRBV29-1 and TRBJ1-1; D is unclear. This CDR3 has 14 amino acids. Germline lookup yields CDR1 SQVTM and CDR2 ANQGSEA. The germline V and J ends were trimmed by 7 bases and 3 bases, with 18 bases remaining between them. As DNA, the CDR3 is TGCAGCGCCCCCCGGGCAGCGGATGACACTGAAGCTTTCTTT. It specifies CSAPRAADDTEAFF.

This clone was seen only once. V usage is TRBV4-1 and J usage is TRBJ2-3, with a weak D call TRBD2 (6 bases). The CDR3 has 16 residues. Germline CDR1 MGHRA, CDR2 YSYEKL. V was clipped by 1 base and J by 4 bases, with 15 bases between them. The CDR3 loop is CASSQGRTGVSDTQYF. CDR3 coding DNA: TGCGCCAGCAGCCAAGGACGTACGGGAGTGTCAGATACGCAGTATTTT.

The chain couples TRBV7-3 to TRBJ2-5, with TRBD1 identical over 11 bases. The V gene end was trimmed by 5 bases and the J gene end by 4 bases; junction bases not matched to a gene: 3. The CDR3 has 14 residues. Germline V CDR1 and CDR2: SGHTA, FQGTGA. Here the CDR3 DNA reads TGTGCCAGCAGCAAGGGGACAGGGGGAGAGACCCAGTACTTC. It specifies CASSKGTGGETQYF.

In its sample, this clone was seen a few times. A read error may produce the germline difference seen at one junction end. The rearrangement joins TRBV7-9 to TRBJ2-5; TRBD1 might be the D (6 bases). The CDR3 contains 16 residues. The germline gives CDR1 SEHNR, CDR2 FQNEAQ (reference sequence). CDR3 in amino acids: CSSSLTRGPRGETQYF. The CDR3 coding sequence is TGTTCCAGCAGCTTAACCAGGGGCCCCAGAGGAGAGACCCAGTACTTC.

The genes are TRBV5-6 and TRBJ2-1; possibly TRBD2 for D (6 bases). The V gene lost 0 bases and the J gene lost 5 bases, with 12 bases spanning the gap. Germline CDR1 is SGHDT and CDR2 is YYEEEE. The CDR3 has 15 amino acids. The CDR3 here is CASSLEGLPDNEQFF. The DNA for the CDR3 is TGTGCCAGCAGCTTGGAGGGACTGCCCGACAATGAGCAGTTCTTC. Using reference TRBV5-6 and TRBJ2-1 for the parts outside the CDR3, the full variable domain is DAGVTQSPTHLIKTRGQQVTLRCSPKSGHDTVSWYQQALGQGPQFIFQYYEEEERQRGNFPDRFSGHQFPNYSSELNVNALLLGDSALYLCASSLEGLPDNEQFFGPGTRLTVL.

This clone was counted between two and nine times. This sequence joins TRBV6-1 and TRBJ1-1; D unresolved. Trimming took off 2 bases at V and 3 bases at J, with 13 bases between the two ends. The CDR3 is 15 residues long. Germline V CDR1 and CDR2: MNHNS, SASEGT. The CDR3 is CASSEILQAHTEAFF. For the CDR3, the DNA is TGTGCCAGCAGTGAAATCCTCCAGGCCCACACTGAAGCTTTCTTT.

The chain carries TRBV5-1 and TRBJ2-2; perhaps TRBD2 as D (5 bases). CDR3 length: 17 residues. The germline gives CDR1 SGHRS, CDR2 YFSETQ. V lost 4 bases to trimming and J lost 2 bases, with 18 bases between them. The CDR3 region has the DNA TGCGCCAGCAGCCCACGGAGCTGGAGCGGAAACACCGGGGAGCTGTTTTTT. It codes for CASSPRSWSGNTGELFF.

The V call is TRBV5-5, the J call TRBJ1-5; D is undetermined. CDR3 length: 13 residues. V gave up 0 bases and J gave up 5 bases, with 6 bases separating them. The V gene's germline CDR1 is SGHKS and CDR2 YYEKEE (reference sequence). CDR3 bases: TGTGCCAGCAGCTTGGCCCAGGATCAGCCCCAGCATTTT. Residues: CASSLAQDQPQHF.

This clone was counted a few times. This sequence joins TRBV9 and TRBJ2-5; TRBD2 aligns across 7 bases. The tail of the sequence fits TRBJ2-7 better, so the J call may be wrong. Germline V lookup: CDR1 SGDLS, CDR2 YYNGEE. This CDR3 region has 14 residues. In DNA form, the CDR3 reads TGTGCCAGCAGCGTAGGGCAGGGAGGGTACGAGCAGTACTTC. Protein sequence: CASSVGQGGYEQYF.

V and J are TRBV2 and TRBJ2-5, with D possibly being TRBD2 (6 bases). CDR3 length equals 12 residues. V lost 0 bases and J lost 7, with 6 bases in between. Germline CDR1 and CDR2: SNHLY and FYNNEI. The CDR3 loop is CASSEAGGTQYF. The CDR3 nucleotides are TGTGCCAGCAGTGAAGCCGGGGGGACCCAGTACTTC. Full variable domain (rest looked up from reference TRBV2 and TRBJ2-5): EPEVTQTPSHQVTQMGQEVILRCVPISNHLYFYWYRQILGQKVEFLVSFYNNEISEKSEIFDDQFSVERPDGSNFTLKIRSTKLEDSAMYFCASSEAGGTQYFGPGTRLLVL.